The next 32 T cell receptor beta chains were all read from a single sample in a study of early T cells in non-severe SARS-CoV-2 infection. TCRdb redid the calling of the 5' RACE reads with MiXCR, one entry per CDR3 protein. The data show approximately 90,000 distinct CDR3 sequences, over 9.5% seen once. Here the sequenced sample was whole blood, taken at baseline. Receptors originate from an adult who was a healthcare worker with PCR-confirmed SARS-CoV-2 infection or an uninfected control (not recorded which).

This chain links TRBV9 with TRBJ2-1, with 7 bases fitting TRBD1. V was pared by 0 bases and J by 0 bases, with 3 bases of the junction left unmatched. The germline V gene encodes CDR1 SGDLS and CDR2 YYNGEE. The CDR3 loop spans 16 amino acids. The CDR3 nucleotides are TGTGCCAGCAGCGTAGGGAGACAGGGCTCCTACAATGAGCAGTTCTTC. This codes for CASSVGRQGSYNEQFF.

At least ten counts were recorded for this clonotype. The chain joins TRBV14 to TRBJ1-1; D gene ambiguous. Germline-derived CDR1 and CDR2 are SGHDN and FVKESK. There are 13 residues in the CDR3. Trimming removed 0 bases at V and 5 bases at J, with 7 bases between. The CDR3 DNA reads TGTGCCAGCAGCCAAGACCGGTTAACTGAAGCTTTCTTT. Translation: CASSQDRLTEAFF.

The chain joins TRBV5-6 to TRBJ2-3; 8 nucleotides align to TRBD1. This CDR3 is 15 amino acids long. The germline gives CDR1 SGHDT, CDR2 YYEEEE. V was pared by 1 base and J by 0 bases, with 1 base of the junction left unmatched. CDR3 region: CASSLRQGSTDTQYF. CDR3 sequence (DNA): TGTGCCAGCAGCTTGAGACAGGGGAGCACAGATACGCAGTATTTT. The entire variable domain, with the rest obtained from reference TRBV5-6 and TRBJ2-3, is as follows: DAGVTQSPTHLIKTRGQQVTLRCSPKSGHDTVSWYQQALGQGPQFIFQYYEEEERQRGNFPDRFSGHQFPNYSSELNVNALLLGDSALYLCASSLRQGSTDTQYFGPGTRLTVL.

This clonotype appeared a few times. The chain's CDR3 is CSVGQGGIYEQYF. The CDR3 DNA reads as TGCAGCGTAGGACAGGGAGGAATATACGAGCAGTACTTC. J is TRBJ2-7 and V is TRBV29-1; 8 bases match TRBD1. Germline V gene lookup returns CDR1 SQVTM and CDR2 ANQGSEA. Trimming removed 6 bases from V and 4 bases from J; junction bases left unmatched: 8. This CDR3 contains 13 residues.

V and J are TRBV6-5 and TRBJ2-3; D unresolved. The V end was cut by 0 bases, the J end by 0 bases, with 10 bases between. Germline CDR1 reads MNHEY; CDR2 reads SVGAGI. This CDR3 comprises 16 residues. CDR3 DNA sequence: TGTGCCAGCAGTTACTCCCGGCCCACTAGCACAGATACGCAGTATTTT. It is translated as CASSYSRPTSTDTQYF.

The CDR3 loop reads CASSQGGGHSYNSPLHF. The CDR3 bases are TGTGCCAGCAGCCAAGGAGGCGGACACTCCTATAATTCACCCCTCCACTTT. The chain joins TRBV3-1 to TRBJ1-6; perhaps TRBD1 as D (5 bases). The CDR3 is 17 residues long. In germline, CDR1 is LGHDT, CDR2 YNNKEL (reference sequence). V was clipped by 1 base and J by 0 bases, with 10 bases between them.

The chain employs TRBV6-5 and TRBJ1-2; D may be TRBD1 (5 bases). Looked up from germline, CDR1 is MNHEY and CDR2 is SVGAGI. Deletions cut 0 bases from V and 7 bases from J, with 12 bases between. CDR3 length: 14 residues. Here the CDR3 DNA reads TGTGCCAGCAGTTACTCGACGGCAGGGCCTGGCTACACCTTC. This translates into CASSYSTAGPGYTF.

This chain links TRBV9 with TRBJ2-3; D gene uncertain. Germline CDR1 and CDR2: SGDLS and YYNGEE. V lost 0 bases, J lost 0 bases, and 20 bases lay in between. CDR3 length: 19 amino acids. CDR3 residues: CASSVGGMVAPGSTDTQYF. The CDR3 DNA reads TGTGCCAGCAGCGTAGGTGGAATGGTGGCCCCTGGGAGCACAGATACGCAGTATTTT.

The CDR3 sequence is CASSVQGAGTYEQYF. DNA for the CDR3: TGTGCCAGCAGCGTTCAGGGGGCAGGTACCTACGAGCAGTACTTC. The chain couples TRBV7-3 to TRBJ2-7, with 8 bases identical to TRBD1. Germline CDR1 and CDR2: SGHTA and FQGTGA. The CDR3 extends over 15 amino acids. V was clipped by 5 bases and J by 2 bases; unmatched bases: 8.

The table lists this clonotype with a count of one. This rearrangement joins TRBV9 to TRBJ2-3; TRBD2 agrees at 8 bases. The germline V gene has CDR1 SGDLS and CDR2 YYNGEE. Trimming at V came to 4 bases and at J to 0 bases, leaving 7 bases not matched to a gene. There are 16 residues in the CDR3. This CDR3 is CASSIASGLSTDTQYF. The CDR3 DNA reads TGTGCCAGCAGCATTGCTAGCGGGCTTAGCACAGATACGCAGTATTTT.

This clonotype showed up many times. The chain has TRBV13 and TRBJ2-7; tentative D call: TRBD1 (5 bases). CDR1 PRHDT and CDR2 FYEKMQ come from the germline V gene (reference sequence). The ends were cut back, 5 bases at V and 2 bases at J, with 13 bases in the middle. The CDR3 extends over 14 amino acids. CDR3 coding DNA: TGTGCCAGCAGCGTAACAGGTCTCCCCTACGAGCAGTACTTC. Amino acids: CASSVTGLPYEQYF.

This clonotype was counted ten times or more. V usage is TRBV20-1 and J usage is TRBJ2-3; D is uncertain. V was shortened by 5 bases and J by 1 base, with 16 bases between the two germline ends. From germline, CDR1 is DFQATT and CDR2 SNEGSKA (reference sequence). This CDR3 has 15 residues. The CDR3 reads CSAGDLRQRTDTQYF. The CDR3, as DNA: TGCAGTGCTGGGGATCTAAGACAACGCACAGATACGCAGTATTTT.

This clonotype was seen repeatedly, ten times or more. The chain carries TRBV6-5 and TRBJ2-3; 8 bases map to TRBD2. V was clipped by 8 bases and J by 4 bases; unmatched bases: 5. CDR3 length equals 13 residues. Germline V lookup: CDR1 MNHEY, CDR2 SVGAGI. The CDR3 reads CASPSGGPDTQYF. In nucleotides, the CDR3 is TGTGCCAGCCCCAGCGGGGGACCAGATACGCAGTATTTT.

This clonotype has more than one count but fewer than ten. The rearrangement links TRBV20-1 to TRBJ2-3; 11 nucleotides match TRBD2. CDR3 length: 14 residues. Germline values: CDR1 DFQATT, CDR2 SNEGSKA (reference sequence). V trimming: 4 bases; J trimming: 4 bases; junction bases outside the gene matches: 4. The CDR3 sequence is CSATLAGGPDTQYF. The CDR3 bases are TGCAGTGCTACCCTAGCGGGAGGCCCAGATACGCAGTATTTT.

This clonotype has a count of ten or more. The chain couples TRBV5-1 to TRBJ1-6, with no clear D. Germline lookup yields CDR1 SGHRS and CDR2 YFSETQ. The CDR3 consists of 16 residues. The ends were cut back, 1 base at V and 5 bases at J, with 13 bases in the middle. The CDR3 DNA reads as TGCGCCAGCAGCTTGCAGGCCCGGAACAATAATTCACCCCTCCACTTT. It encodes CASSLQARNNNSPLHF.

The DNA of the CDR3 is TGTGCCAGCAGCCTAGGGACAAAAAGCACAGATACGCAGTATTTT. Translating gives CASSLGTKSTDTQYF. The chain is built from TRBV3-1 and TRBJ2-3; a possible D gene is TRBD1 (6 bases). V dropped 4 bases and J dropped 0 bases, with 11 bases sitting between them. Germline V gene sequence: CDR1 LGHDT, CDR2 YNNKEL (reference sequence). The CDR3 extends over 15 amino acids.

In this sample, this clonotype turned up a few times. This sequence joins TRBV18 and TRBJ2-1; TRBD1 matches 7 bases. The trim removed 5 bases at V and 9 bases at J, leaving 10 bases unmatched. In germline, CDR1 is KGHSH, CDR2 LQKENI. The CDR3 contains 14 residues. CDR3: CASSSYTGVAEQFF. The CDR3 nucleotides read TGTGCCAGCTCATCCTACACAGGGGTGGCTGAGCAGTTCTTC.

In its sample, this clonotype was seen many times. The CDR3 loop reads CATSERTSSYNEQFF. CDR3 in DNA: TGTGCCACCAGTGAGCGGACCAGCTCCTACAATGAGCAGTTCTTC. The chain carries TRBV24-1 and TRBJ2-1, with D uncertain. Trimming removed 4 bases at V and 0 bases at J, with 9 bases between. This CDR3 region has 15 residues. The V gene's germline CDR1 is KGHDR and CDR2 SFDVKD.

This clonotype showed up many times. The chain employs TRBV28 and TRBJ2-3; weak D call: TRBD2 (7 bases). The V gene lost 6 bases and the J gene lost 15 bases, with 19 bases spanning the gap. Germline-derived CDR1 and CDR2 are MDHEN and SYDVKM. The CDR3 is 12 residues long. CDR3 bases: TGTGCCAGCAGGCAATACGCGGGGGCTCGTTATTTT. As protein: CASRQYAGARYF.

The sample holds many counts of this clonotype. The V gene is TRBV20-1, the J gene TRBJ2-7, with 7 bases that match TRBD1. The germline V gene has CDR1 DFQATT and CDR2 SNEGSKA (reference sequence). This CDR3 spans 14 amino acids. The V gene end was trimmed by 2 bases and the J gene end by 2 bases; junction bases not matched to a gene: 6. The CDR3 bases are TGCAGTGCTAGACCCGCCGGGACAGCCTACGAGCAGTACTTC. This translates into CSARPAGTAYEQYF.

This clonotype has only a few counts. V gene TRBV20-1 combines with J gene TRBJ2-1; a weak D match, TRBD2 (7 bases). The V gene's germline CDR1 is DFQATT and CDR2 SNEGSKA (reference sequence). Trimming removed 3 bases at V and 7 bases at J, with 10 bases between. The CDR3 covers 12 residues. The CDR3 region is CSASGGPNEQFF. As DNA, the CDR3 is TGCAGTGCTAGCGGGGGGCCTAATGAGCAGTTCTTC.

There are a few counts of this clonotype. V gene TRBV18 combines with J gene TRBJ2-7; TRBD2 is a possible D gene (6 bases). CDR1 and CDR2 from the germline V gene are KGHSH and LQKENI. The V end was cut by 4 bases, the J end by 6 bases, with 16 bases between. This CDR3 has 14 residues. CDR3 DNA: TGTGCCAGCTCACTTGGGACCGACGGGGGCGAGCAGTACTTC. It specifies CASSLGTDGGEQYF.

This clonotype was seen repeatedly, ten times or more. The chain links TRBV2 to TRBJ1-2, with a weak D call TRBD1 (6 bases). Between the trimmed V and J ends, which lost 8 bases and 9 bases, there was a span of 10 bases. Looked up from germline, CDR1 is SNHLY and CDR2 is FYNNEI. CDR3 length equals 10 residues. CDR3 protein: CASEGGSYTF. The CDR3 coding sequence is TGTGCCAGCGAGGGGGGGAGCTACACCTTC.

CDR3 nucleotides: TGTGCCAGCTCACCACCTGCCCAGGGAACGAACACCGGGGAGCTGTTTTTT. Amino acids: CASSPPAQGTNTGELFF. This chain joins TRBV18 and TRBJ2-2; weak D call: TRBD1 (5 bases). The CDR3 contains 17 residues. Trimming shortened V by 0 bases and J by 0 bases, and 11 bases separated the two germline ends. Germline-derived CDR1 and CDR2 are KGHSH and LQKENI. Full variable domain (remainder filled in from reference TRBV18 and TRBJ2-2): NAGVMQNPRHLVRRRGQEARLRCSPMKGHSHVYWYRQLPEEGLKFMVYLQKENIIDESGMPKERFSAEFPKEGPSILRIQQVVRGDSAAYFCASSPPAQGTNTGELFFGEGSRLTVL.

This clonotype was seen a handful of times. This chain links TRBV5-1 with TRBJ2-1; 11 bases match TRBD2. J gave up 7 bases and V 3 bases, and 6 bases lay outside the gene matches. Germline CDR1 SGHRS, CDR2 YFSETQ. The CDR3 spans 15 residues. The CDR3 here is CASSSPGLAVNEQFF. In DNA, the CDR3 is TGCGCCAGCAGCTCTCCGGGACTAGCGGTGAATGAGCAGTTCTTC.

The rearrangement joins TRBV18 to TRBJ2-5; D not resolved. V shed 2 bases and J shed 4 bases, with 8 bases lying between them. The germline V gene encodes CDR1 KGHSH and CDR2 LQKENI. This CDR3 has 13 amino acids. The CDR3 nucleotides read TGTGCCAGCTCACCAAATATGAGAGAGACCCAGTACTTC. Amino acid sequence: CASSPNMRETQYF.

The genes are TRBV7-3 and TRBJ2-1; TRBD1 might be the D (5 bases). The V end was cut by 5 bases, the J end by 12 bases, with 17 bases between. The CDR3 has 13 residues. CDR1 SGHTA and CDR2 FQGTGA come from the germline V gene. This CDR3 is CASSQDGRGAQFF. The CDR3 nucleotides read TGTGCCAGCAGCCAGGACGGTCGTGGGGCGCAGTTCTTC.

This chain joins TRBV9 and TRBJ2-7; D is uncertain. Germline CDR1 SGDLS, CDR2 YYNGEE. V was clipped by 3 bases and J by 0 bases, with 7 bases between them. The CDR3 is 13 amino acids. CDR3 nucleotides: TGTGCCAGCAGCGAAGGGAACTCCTACGAGCAGTACTTC. As protein: CASSEGNSYEQYF. The variable domain in full, completed from reference TRBV9 and TRBJ2-7, reads DSGVTQTPKHLITATGQRVTLRCSPRSGDLSVYWYQQSLDQGLQFLIQYYNGEERAKGNILERFSAQQFPDLHSELNLSSLELGDSALYFCASSEGNSYEQYFGPGTRLTVT.

This clonotype was recorded a few times. The rearrangement joins TRBV6-6 to TRBJ1-5; D is undetermined. There are 16 residues in the CDR3. V lost 0 bases and J 3 bases, leaving 12 bases between the germline ends. Germline V gene lookup returns CDR1 MNHNY and CDR2 SVGAGI (reference sequence). The CDR3 DNA is TGTGCCAGCAGTTACTCGACTACAGCTCTCAATCAGCCCCAGCATTTT. Translated, it gives CASSYSTTALNQPQHF.

This clonotype came up a few times. The rearrangement links TRBV11-2 to TRBJ2-7; maybe TRBD1 (5 bases). This CDR3 has 14 amino acids. Per germline, CDR1 SGHAT and CDR2 FQNNGV. The germline V and J ends were trimmed by 2 bases and 6 bases, with 14 bases remaining between them. DNA for the CDR3: TGTGCCAGCAGCTTAAAACCAGGGCCGAGCGAGCAGTACTTC. Amino acid sequence: CASSLKPGPSEQYF.

This clonotype was counted only a few times. The rearrangement links TRBV7-9 to TRBJ2-7, with unresolved D. CDR3 length: 11 amino acids. Germline CDR1 reads SEHNR; CDR2 reads FQNEAQ (reference sequence). Trimming left V 3 bases short and J 7 bases short, with 7 bases between. This chain's CDR3 is CASSFEQEQYF. Written as DNA, the CDR3 is TGTGCCAGCAGCTTTGAGCAGGAGCAGTACTTC.

The J gene is TRBJ2-7, the V gene TRBV11-2; TRBD1 or TRBD2 may be the D gene (6 bases each). CDR3 size: 13 residues. CDR1 SGHAT and CDR2 FQNNGV come from the germline V gene. V was cut by 4 bases and J by 5 bases, with 12 bases left in between. The CDR3 here is CASSSHGGDEQYF. The CDR3 DNA follows: TGTGCCAGCAGCTCCCACGGGGGCGACGAGCAGTACTTC.